Below, one T cell receptor beta chain is given with its context. What it binds is unknown. Template material for amplifying TCR beta CDR3 regions consisted of RNA transcripts. Researchers ran a first-round RT-PCR on the TCR CDR3 using the HTBI primer set. TCRdb passed the multiplex PCR reads through MiXCR, listing each CDR3 protein once. The top ten clones hold around 13% of a sample with 410,000 or so distinct CDR3 sequences, approximately 14% of them seen once. Losses at the gene ends were 8 bases for V and 7 bases for J; bases not matched to a gene: 13. The V gene's germline CDR1 is LNHDA and CDR2 SQIVND (reference sequence). The CDR3 spans 14 residues. The data belong to a study of T cells in Graves' hyperthyroidism and ophthalmopathy. The study, taken as a whole, reports: Onset of ophthalmopathy came a median around 7.1 months after the model predicted it. Blood samples included most of the expanded thyroid clonotypes exceeding 0.001.

Lactation, pregnancy, other autoimmune disease or uncontrolled infection excluded patients. The sequence derives from a man aged 18 to 30 with Graves' ophthalmopathy. The sequenced sample consisted of blood. This rearrangement joins TRBV19 to TRBJ1-2, with 7 bases identical to TRBD1. CDR3 sequence (DNA): TGTGCCAGTGCCCCTCCCCTGACAGGGCCTGGCTACACCTTC. Translated: CASAPPLTGPGYTF. Combining the CDR3 with reference TRBV19 and TRBJ1-2 gives the whole variable domain DGGITQSPKYLFRKEGQNVTLSCEQNLNHDAMYWYRQDPGQGLRLIYYSQIVNDFQKGDIAEGYSVSREKKESFPLTVTSAQKNPTAFYLCASAPPLTGPGYTFGSGTRLTVV.